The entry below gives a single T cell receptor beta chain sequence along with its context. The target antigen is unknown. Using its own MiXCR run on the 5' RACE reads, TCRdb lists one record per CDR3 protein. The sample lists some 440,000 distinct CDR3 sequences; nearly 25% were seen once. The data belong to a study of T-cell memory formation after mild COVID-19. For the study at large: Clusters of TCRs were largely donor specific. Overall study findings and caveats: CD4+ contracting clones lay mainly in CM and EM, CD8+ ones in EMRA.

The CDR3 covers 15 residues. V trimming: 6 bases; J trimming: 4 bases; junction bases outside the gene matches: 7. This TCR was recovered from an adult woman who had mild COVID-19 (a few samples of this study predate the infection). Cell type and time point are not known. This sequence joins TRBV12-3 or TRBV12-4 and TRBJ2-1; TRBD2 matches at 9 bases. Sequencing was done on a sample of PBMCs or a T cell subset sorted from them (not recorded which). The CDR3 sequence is CASRSTSGLYNEQFF. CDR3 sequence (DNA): TGTGCCAGCAGATCGACTAGCGGACTGTACAATGAGCAGTTCTTC.